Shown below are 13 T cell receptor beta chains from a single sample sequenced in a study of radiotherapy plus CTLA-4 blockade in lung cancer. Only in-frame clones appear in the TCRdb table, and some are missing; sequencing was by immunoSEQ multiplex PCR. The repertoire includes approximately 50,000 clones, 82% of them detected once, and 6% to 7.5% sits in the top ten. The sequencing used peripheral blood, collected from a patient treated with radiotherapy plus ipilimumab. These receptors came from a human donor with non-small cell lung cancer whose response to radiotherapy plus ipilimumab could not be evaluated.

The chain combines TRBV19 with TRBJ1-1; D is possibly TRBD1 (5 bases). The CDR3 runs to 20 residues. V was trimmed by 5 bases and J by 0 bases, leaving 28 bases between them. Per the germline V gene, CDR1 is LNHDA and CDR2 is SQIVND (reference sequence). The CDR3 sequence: CASSPRGRGVSRMMNTEAFF. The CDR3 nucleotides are TGTGCCAGTAGTCCTCGAGGGAGGGGAGTGTCAAGGATGATGAACACTGAAGCTTTCTTT.

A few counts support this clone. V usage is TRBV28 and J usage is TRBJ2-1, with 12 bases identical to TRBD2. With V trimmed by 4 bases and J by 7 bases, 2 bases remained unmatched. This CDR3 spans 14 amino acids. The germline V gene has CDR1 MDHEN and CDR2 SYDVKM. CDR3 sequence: CASSSSGRGNEQFF. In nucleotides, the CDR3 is TGTGCCAGCAGTTCTAGCGGGAGGGGAAATGAGCAGTTCTTC.

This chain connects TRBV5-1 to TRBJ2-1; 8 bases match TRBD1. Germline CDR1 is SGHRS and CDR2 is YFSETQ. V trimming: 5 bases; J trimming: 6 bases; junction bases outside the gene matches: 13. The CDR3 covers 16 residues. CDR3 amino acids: CASRRTPGQAINEQFF. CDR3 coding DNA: TGCGCCAGCAGGCGAACCCCGGGACAGGCGATCAATGAGCAGTTCTTC. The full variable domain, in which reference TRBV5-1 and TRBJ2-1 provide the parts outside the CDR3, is KAGVTQTPRYLIKTRGQQVTLSCSPISGHRSVSWYQQTPGQGLQFLFEYFSETQRNKGNFPGRFSGRQFSNSRSEMNVSTLELGDSALYLCASRRTPGQAINEQFFGPGTRLTVL.

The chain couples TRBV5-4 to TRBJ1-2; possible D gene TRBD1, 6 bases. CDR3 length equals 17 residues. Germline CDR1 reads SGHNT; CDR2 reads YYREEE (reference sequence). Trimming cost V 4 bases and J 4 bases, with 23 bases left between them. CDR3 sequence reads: CASSTDRGLLASYGYTF. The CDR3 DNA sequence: TGTGCCAGCAGCACGGACAGAGGGCTTCTAGCTTCCTATGGCTACACCTTC.

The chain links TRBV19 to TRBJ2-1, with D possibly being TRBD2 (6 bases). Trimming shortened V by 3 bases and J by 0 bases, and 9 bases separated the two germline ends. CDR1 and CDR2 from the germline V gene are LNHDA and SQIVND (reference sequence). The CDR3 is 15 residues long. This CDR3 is CASSISGSSYNEQFF. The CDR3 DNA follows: TGTGCCAGTAGTATTAGCGGAAGCTCCTACAATGAGCAGTTCTTC.

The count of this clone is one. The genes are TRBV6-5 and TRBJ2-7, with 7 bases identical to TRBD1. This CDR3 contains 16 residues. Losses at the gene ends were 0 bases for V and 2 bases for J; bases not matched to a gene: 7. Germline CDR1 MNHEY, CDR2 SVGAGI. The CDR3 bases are TGTGCCAGCAGTTACTCTGACAGGGCGCCACCCTACGAGCAGTACTTC. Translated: CASSYSDRAPPYEQYF.

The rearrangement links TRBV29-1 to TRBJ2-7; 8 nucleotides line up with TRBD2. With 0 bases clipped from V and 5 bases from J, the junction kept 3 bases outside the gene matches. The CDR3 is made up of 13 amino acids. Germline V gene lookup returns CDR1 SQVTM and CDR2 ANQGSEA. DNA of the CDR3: TGCAGCGTTGAAGATGCGGGGGGACACGAGCAGTACTTC. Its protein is CSVEDAGGHEQYF.

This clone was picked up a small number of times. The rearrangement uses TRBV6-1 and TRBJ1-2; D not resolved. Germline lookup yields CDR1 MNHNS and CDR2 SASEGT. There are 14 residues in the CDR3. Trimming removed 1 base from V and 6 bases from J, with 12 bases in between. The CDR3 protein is CASSEVGTANGYTF. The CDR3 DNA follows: TGTGCCAGCAGTGAAGTGGGCACCGCCAATGGCTACACCTTC.

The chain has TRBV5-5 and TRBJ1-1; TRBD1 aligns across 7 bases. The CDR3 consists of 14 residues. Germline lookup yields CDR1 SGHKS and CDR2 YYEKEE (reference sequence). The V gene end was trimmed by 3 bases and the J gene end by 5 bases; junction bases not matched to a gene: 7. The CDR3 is CASSSQGGGTEAFF. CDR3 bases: TGTGCCAGCAGCTCTCAAGGGGGCGGGACTGAAGCTTTCTTT.

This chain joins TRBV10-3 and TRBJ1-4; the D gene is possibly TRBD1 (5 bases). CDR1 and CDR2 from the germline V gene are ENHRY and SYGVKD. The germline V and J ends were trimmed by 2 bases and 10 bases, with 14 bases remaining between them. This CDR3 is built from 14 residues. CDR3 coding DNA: TGTGCCATCAGTGAGGGCCAGGGTAAGGGAAAACTGTTTTTT. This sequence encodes CAISEGQGKGKLFF.

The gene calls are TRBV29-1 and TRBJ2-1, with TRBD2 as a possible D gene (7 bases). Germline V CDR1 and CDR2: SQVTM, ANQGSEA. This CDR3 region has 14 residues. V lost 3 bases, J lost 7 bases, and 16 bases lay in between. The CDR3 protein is CSVDRGRGGNEQFF. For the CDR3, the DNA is TGCAGCGTTGATAGGGGGAGGGGAGGGAATGAGCAGTTCTTC.

CDR3 amino acids: CASSLSRQVPNTEAFF. The DNA for the CDR3 is TGTGCCAGCAGCCTGTCCCGACAGGTGCCGAACACTGAAGCTTTCTTT. V usage is TRBV5-6 and J usage is TRBJ1-1, with a weak D call TRBD1 (6 bases). The germline V gene encodes CDR1 SGHDT and CDR2 YYEEEE. V lost 4 bases and J lost 1, with 17 bases in between. This CDR3 spans 16 amino acids.

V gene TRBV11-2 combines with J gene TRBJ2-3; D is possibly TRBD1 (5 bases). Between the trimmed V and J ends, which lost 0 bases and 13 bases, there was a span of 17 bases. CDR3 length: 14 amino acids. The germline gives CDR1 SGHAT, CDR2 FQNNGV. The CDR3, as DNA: TGTGCCAGCAGCTTAGATAGGAATAGGGGCAGGGAGTATTTT. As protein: CASSLDRNRGREYF. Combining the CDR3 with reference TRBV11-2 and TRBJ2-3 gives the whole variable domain EAGVAQSPRYKIIEKRQSVAFWCNPISGHATLYWYQQILGQGPKLLIQFQNNGVVDDSQLPKDRFSAERLKGVDSTLKIQPAKLEDSAVYLCASSLDRNRGREYFGPGTRLTVL.